This T cell receptor beta chain was identified during a study of T cell responses to AZD1222 COVID-19 vaccine. This clone was seen a few times. Libraries were prepared by immunoSEQ multiplex PCR; TCRdb keeps only in-frame clonotypes and omits some of them. The sample yields 150,000 to 200,000 clones, over 75% seen once. This CDR3 contains 14 residues. V was clipped by 2 bases and J by 6 bases, with 9 bases between them. Germline assignment: CDR1 SGHRS and CDR2 YFSETQ. The source is an adult in good health. The sequenced sample was peripheral blood, obtained on day 0 of AZD1222 vaccination. V gene TRBV5-1 combines with J gene TRBJ1-6, with D possibly being TRBD1 (6 bases). The CDR3 DNA reads as TGCGCCAGCAGCTTTGACAGGATTAATTCACCCCTCCACTTT. It specifies CASSFDRINSPLHF.